Each of the 28 T cell receptor beta chains below was sequenced from the same sample in a study of blood T cell repertoires in COVID-19. Profiled with immunoSEQ multiplex PCR; TCRdb holds only in-frame clones, not every one. The profile shows about 300,000 clones, over 85% of them singletons. The material sequenced was peripheral blood. Receptor source: a woman aged 25 to 39 with COVID-19, enrolled during active disease.

The chain uses TRBV30 and TRBJ1-3; D gene uncertain. Germline-derived CDR1 and CDR2 are GTSNPN and SVGIG (reference sequence). The CDR3 consists of 14 residues. The germline V and J ends were trimmed by 2 bases and 2 bases, with 10 bases remaining between them. DNA of the CDR3: TGTGCCTGGAGTCCGACTGCACCTGGAAACACCATATATTTT. Its translation is CAWSPTAPGNTIYF.

The chain links TRBV6-1 to TRBJ1-4; weak D call: TRBD1 (5 bases). V was pared by 3 bases and J by 7 bases, with 12 bases between. The CDR3 has 14 amino acids. The germline V gene encodes CDR1 MNHNS and CDR2 SASEGT. DNA of the CDR3: TGTGCCAGCAGTGAGAAGGTAACAGGTGAAAAACTGTTTTTT. It specifies CASSEKVTGEKLFF.

The chain couples TRBV11-2 to TRBJ1-2, with D perhaps matching TRBD1 (6 bases). The CDR3 runs 14 residues. V gave up 4 bases and J gave up 3 bases, with 12 bases separating them. Germline V gives CDR1 SGHAT, CDR2 FQNNGV. For the CDR3, the DNA is TGTGCCAGCAGCTCGTTACAGGGCTACTATGGCTACACCTTC. Translation: CASSSLQGYYGYTF.

The chain carries TRBV30 and TRBJ1-4, with TRBD1 as a possible D gene (5 bases). V lost 5 bases, J lost 10 bases, and 20 bases lay in between. Germline CDR1 reads GTSNPN; CDR2 reads SVGIG (reference sequence). The CDR3 runs to 14 residues. The CDR3 is CAWGTRDGVGKLFF. DNA for the CDR3: TGTGCCTGGGGAACGCGGGACGGAGTAGGAAAACTGTTTTTT.

This chain connects TRBV11-2 to TRBJ1-4, with no clear D. The V and J ends lost 2 bases and 5 bases respectively, with 12 bases between them. CDR1 SGHAT and CDR2 FQNNGV come from the germline V gene. The length of the CDR3 is 15 residues. The CDR3: CASSLRGHPNEKLFF. For the CDR3, the DNA is TGTGCCAGCAGCTTAAGAGGGCACCCCAATGAAAAACTGTTTTTT.

The genes are TRBV9 and TRBJ1-6; no firm D call. Trimming cost V 4 bases and J 6 bases, with 17 bases left between them. Germline values: CDR1 SGDLS, CDR2 YYNGEE. This CDR3 has 16 residues. The CDR3 bases are TGTGCCAGCAGCCCTCAAGGGAGGGTTGCTAATTCACCCCTCCACTTT. Residues: CASSPQGRVANSPLHF.

The chain combines TRBV19 with TRBJ2-6; D may be TRBD1 (8 bases). V shed 5 bases and J shed 0 bases, with 17 bases lying between them. The CDR3 has 18 amino acids. In germline, CDR1 is LNHDA, CDR2 SQIVND (reference sequence). The CDR3 sequence is CASSSPQGGNSGANVLTF. The CDR3 DNA is TGTGCCAGTAGTTCCCCACAGGGGGGGAACTCTGGGGCCAACGTCCTGACTTTC.

The chain employs TRBV2 and TRBJ1-1; 9 bases are a match to TRBD1. The CDR3 extends over 13 amino acids. Germline trimming cut 5 bases from V and 6 bases from J; bases unmatched to any gene: 4. Germline V CDR1 and CDR2: SNHLY, FYNNEI. CDR3 sequence reads: CASSSDRGAEAFF. CDR3 nucleotide sequence: TGTGCCAGCAGTTCTGACAGGGGGGCTGAAGCTTTCTTT.

The chain employs TRBV6-5 and TRBJ2-1, with TRBD2 as a possible D gene (6 bases). The CDR3 extends over 16 amino acids. CDR1 and CDR2 (germline): MNHEY, SVGAGI. V was trimmed by 0 bases and J by 12 bases, leaving 21 bases between them. DNA for the CDR3: TGTGCCAGCAGTTACTCGACGGGGACTTTCAGGTATGGGCAGTTCTTC. This encodes CASSYSTGTFRYGQFF.

The chain employs TRBV5-1 and TRBJ1-6; no firm D call. The CDR3 has 12 residues. The germline V gene has CDR1 SGHRS and CDR2 YFSETQ. The V end was cut by 2 bases, the J end by 7 bases, with 4 bases between. The CDR3 DNA sequence: TGCGCCAGCAGCTTCCCAAATTCACCCCTCCACTTT. Its protein product is CASSFPNSPLHF.

The chain couples TRBV11-2 to TRBJ2-7; D ambiguous. Trimming took off 3 bases at V and 1 base at J, with 13 bases between the two ends. The CDR3 extends over 15 amino acids. Germline CDR1 and CDR2: SGHAT and FQNNGV. The CDR3 DNA sequence: TGTGCCAGCAGCTTTTCCCCTATCGGGTCCTACGAGCAGTACTTC. This codes for CASSFSPIGSYEQYF.

The CDR3 loop reads CASSPRGARWNEQFF. The CDR3 DNA reads TGTGCCAGCAGCCCGCGGGGGGCCCGTTGGAATGAGCAGTTCTTC. The chain has TRBV11-3 and TRBJ2-1; 8 bases are a match to TRBD2. The CDR3 runs 15 residues. The V gene's germline CDR1 is SGHNT and CDR2 YENEEA. V was clipped by 5 bases and J by 7 bases; unmatched bases: 10. Full variable domain (outside the CDR3, taken from reference TRBV11-3 and TRBJ2-1): EAGVVQSPRYKIIEKKQPVAFWCNPISGHNTLYWYLQNLGQGPELLIRYENEEAVDDSQLPKDRFSAERLKGVDSTLKIQPAELGDSAVYLCASSPRGARWNEQFFGPGTRLTVL.

The rearrangement joins TRBV10-2 to TRBJ1-6; no firm D call. Germline CDR1 is WSHSY and CDR2 is SAAADI. The CDR3 spans 15 residues. The germline V and J ends were trimmed by 2 bases and 3 bases, with 8 bases remaining between them. The DNA for the CDR3 is TGCGCCAGCAGTGAGGGAGAGTTCTATAATTCACCCCTCCACTTT. This codes for CASSEGEFYNSPLHF.

This clone was recorded at least ten times. The chain employs TRBV4-2 and TRBJ1-2, with TRBD1 matching over 8 bases. CDR1 is LGHNA and CDR2 is YNFKEQ in the germline V gene. V was clipped by 4 bases and J by 5 bases; unmatched bases: 15. CDR3 length: 17 residues. The CDR3 loop is CASSRSLADRAGYGYTF. The CDR3 bases are TGTGCCAGCAGCCGATCGTTGGCGGACAGGGCGGGATATGGCTACACCTTC.

The J gene is TRBJ2-3, the V gene TRBV6-5; TRBD2 might be the D (7 bases). The ends were cut back, 7 bases at V and 2 bases at J, with 13 bases in the middle. Per germline, CDR1 MNHEY and CDR2 SVGAGI. The CDR3 consists of 14 residues. The CDR3 DNA is TGTGCCAGCACAGGAGGGGGGGTCACAGATACGCAGTATTTT. This translates into CASTGGGVTDTQYF.

This chain connects TRBV4-1 to TRBJ1-1; maybe TRBD1 (5 bases). Germline CDR1 MGHRA, CDR2 YSYEKL. The CDR3 has 14 residues. V lost 1 base and J lost 8, with 14 bases in between. The CDR3 nucleotides are TGCGCCAGCAGCCAAGCCAAAATAAGGGGAGAAGCTTTCTTT. It codes for CASSQAKIRGEAFF.

This clone was counted a single time. The chain carries TRBV6-5 and TRBJ2-3; 8 bases line up with TRBD2. The CDR3 extends over 14 amino acids. The V and J ends lost 4 bases and 6 bases, in that order; junction bases with no gene match: 6. Looked up from germline, CDR1 is MNHEY and CDR2 is SVGAGI. Here the CDR3 reads CASSSGTSADTQYF. CDR3 nucleotide sequence: TGTGCCAGCAGTTCGGGGACTAGTGCTGATACGCAGTATTTT.

This sequence joins TRBV15 and TRBJ1-1, with a possible D match to TRBD1 (6 bases). V was clipped by 3 bases and J by 1 base, with 12 bases between them. This CDR3 has 15 amino acids. CDR1 LNHNV and CDR2 YYDKDF come from the germline V gene (reference sequence). This CDR3 reads CATSSDRFQNTEAFF. The CDR3 DNA reads TGTGCCACCAGCAGCGACAGGTTCCAGAACACTGAAGCTTTCTTT. Variable domain in full (rest from reference TRBV15 and TRBJ1-1): DAMVIQNPRYQVTQFGKPVTLSCSQTLNHNVMYWYQQKSSQAPKLLFHYYDKDFNNEADTPDNFQSRRPNTSFCFLDIRSPGLGDTAMYLCATSSDRFQNTEAFFGQGTRLTVV.

This clone appeared once. The rearrangement joins TRBV5-4 to TRBJ1-2; 12 nucleotides agree with TRBD1. This CDR3 comprises 16 residues. The junction had 9 bases not matched to a gene; V was cut back by 2 bases and J by 7 bases. Germline CDR1 is SGHNT and CDR2 is YYREEE (reference sequence). The CDR3 nucleotides read TGTGCCAGCAGCTTATACGCCGGGACAGGGGGCGGTGGCTACACCTTC. The encoded protein is CASSLYAGTGGGGYTF.

The gene calls are TRBV2 and TRBJ2-7, with D maybe TRBD1 (6 bases). The CDR3 runs to 14 residues. The ends were cut back, 6 bases at V and 8 bases at J, with 20 bases in the middle. Per the germline V gene, CDR1 is SNHLY and CDR2 is FYNNEI. Here the CDR3 DNA reads TGTGCCAGCAGAAAGACAGGTATCCTAAATAAGCAGTACTTC. Encoded protein: CASRKTGILNKQYF.

This clone showed up just a few times. J is TRBJ2-1 and V is TRBV11-2; TRBD2 agrees at 8 bases. The germline gives CDR1 SGHAT, CDR2 FQNNGV. V shed 6 bases and J 9 bases; nucleotides not matched to a gene: 16. This CDR3 contains 16 residues. This CDR3 reads CASRRISGETSGEQFF. The CDR3 coding sequence is TGTGCCAGCAGACGAATTAGCGGGGAAACCTCGGGTGAGCAGTTCTTC.

The chain combines TRBV11-3 with TRBJ2-4, with TRBD2 identical over 8 bases. V shed 2 bases, J shed 9 bases, and the junction held 0 bases outside the gene matches. Germline V gene data show CDR1 as SGHNT and CDR2 as YENEEA. The CDR3 consists of 12 residues. The CDR3 DNA follows: TGTGCCAGCAGCTTACGGGAGGGCATTCAGTACTTC. Translating gives CASSLREGIQYF.

The V and J genes are TRBV5-4 and TRBJ2-6; TRBD2 aligns across 9 bases. CDR1 SGHNT and CDR2 YYREEE come from the germline V gene (reference sequence). V trimming: 0 bases; J trimming: 2 bases; junction bases outside the gene matches: 6. The CDR3 is 18 residues long. Written as DNA, the CDR3 is TGTGCCAGCAGCTTGGTCGCGGGGGGGCGCACTGGGGCCAACGTCCTGACTTTC. This gives the protein CASSLVAGGRTGANVLTF.

The chain employs TRBV29-1 and TRBJ1-1, with 9 bases fitting TRBD1. Germline V CDR1 and CDR2: SQVTM, ANQGSEA. Trimming at V came to 0 bases and at J to 7 bases, leaving 6 bases not matched to a gene. There are 14 residues in the CDR3. The CDR3 loop is CSVEDPGTGIEAFF. As DNA, the CDR3 is TGCAGCGTTGAAGACCCCGGGACAGGGATTGAAGCTTTCTTT.

CDR3 residues: CASSRGGALGQETQYF. The CDR3 coding sequence is TGTGCCAGTAGTCGCGGGGGGGCCTTGGGTCAAGAGACCCAGTACTTC. The chain uses TRBV19 and TRBJ2-5; 9 positions match TRBD2. Germline loops: CDR1 LNHDA, CDR2 SQIVND (reference sequence). J gave up 2 bases and V 5 bases, and 9 bases lay outside the gene matches. The CDR3 is made up of 16 amino acids.

CDR3 coding DNA: TGTGCCAGCACGATCCTTAGCGGGGGGCCGGTATATGAGCAGTTCTTC. It specifies CASTILSGGPVYEQFF. The J gene is TRBJ2-1, the V gene TRBV6-4; 10 nucleotides line up with TRBD2. Germline V gene sequence: CDR1 MRHNA, CDR2 SNTAGT. The CDR3 is made up of 16 amino acids. V lost 7 bases to trimming and J lost 8 bases; unmatched junction nucleotides: 14.

J is TRBJ2-5 and V is TRBV2, with 10 bases identical to TRBD1. The V and J ends lost 5 bases and 3 bases, in that order; junction bases with no gene match: 6. The CDR3 runs 15 residues. Germline V lookup: CDR1 SNHLY, CDR2 FYNNEI. CDR3 loop: CASSYPGTGEETQYF. DNA of the CDR3: TGTGCCAGCAGTTATCCCGGGACAGGGGAAGAGACCCAGTACTTC. The whole variable domain, filled in from reference TRBV2 and TRBJ2-5, reads EPEVTQTPSHQVTQMGQEVILRCVPISNHLYFYWYRQILGQKVEFLVSFYNNEISEKSEIFDDQFSVERPDGSNFTLKIRSTKLEDSAMYFCASSYPGTGEETQYFGPGTRLLVL.

The chain uses TRBV19 and TRBJ1-3; D is ambiguous. Germline V gives CDR1 LNHDA, CDR2 SQIVND (reference sequence). V was pared by 10 bases and J by 0 bases, with 13 bases between. The CDR3 totals 14 residues. The CDR3 protein is CANPARCSGNTIYF. The CDR3 DNA sequence: TGTGCCAACCCTGCGAGGTGCTCTGGAAACACCATATATTTT.